This paragraph reports one TCR beta chain. The CDR3 consists of 15 residues. Trimming removed 1 base at V and 6 bases at J, with 13 bases between. The data were taken from a study of T-cell reconstitution after alpha-beta-depleted transplantation in children. The TCRbeta library incorporated unique molecular identifiers. Each CDR3 protein is one row after TCRdb ran MiXCR on the PCR reads. The sample records 450,000 to 600,000 distinct CDR3 sequences, around 18% being singletons. The clonotype was recovered from a human donor who donated a stem cell graft to a child with acute lymphoblastic leukemia. The V and J genes are TRBV12-3 or TRBV12-4 and TRBJ2-1, with D perhaps TRBD2 (6 bases). The specimen comprised PBMCs from the stem cell graft donor, sampled from the stem cell graft. CDR3: CASSLVAVSRNEQFF. The CDR3 region has the DNA TGTGCCAGCAGTTTAGTAGCGGTCTCCCGCAATGAGCAGTTCTTC.